This T cell receptor beta chain was identified in a study of T cell changes during pregnancy in multiple sclerosis. This CDR3 has 14 amino acids. Germline CDR1 SGHDT, CDR2 YYEEEE. V gave up 1 base and J gave up 1 base, with 7 bases separating them. Generated by immunoSEQ multiplex PCR, the TCRdb table keeps only in-frame clones and is missing some. The sample has more than 55,000 clones, around nine tenths seen once. The chain joins TRBV5-6 to TRBJ2-3; TRBD1 might be the D (5 bases). The sequence was obtained from a female donor with multiple sclerosis, enrolled in a pregnancy study. The starting material was peripheral blood, obtained after pregnancy. This chain's CDR3 is CASSLIRGTDTQYF. In nucleotides, the CDR3 is TGTGCCAGCAGCTTGATCAGGGGCACAGATACGCAGTATTTT.